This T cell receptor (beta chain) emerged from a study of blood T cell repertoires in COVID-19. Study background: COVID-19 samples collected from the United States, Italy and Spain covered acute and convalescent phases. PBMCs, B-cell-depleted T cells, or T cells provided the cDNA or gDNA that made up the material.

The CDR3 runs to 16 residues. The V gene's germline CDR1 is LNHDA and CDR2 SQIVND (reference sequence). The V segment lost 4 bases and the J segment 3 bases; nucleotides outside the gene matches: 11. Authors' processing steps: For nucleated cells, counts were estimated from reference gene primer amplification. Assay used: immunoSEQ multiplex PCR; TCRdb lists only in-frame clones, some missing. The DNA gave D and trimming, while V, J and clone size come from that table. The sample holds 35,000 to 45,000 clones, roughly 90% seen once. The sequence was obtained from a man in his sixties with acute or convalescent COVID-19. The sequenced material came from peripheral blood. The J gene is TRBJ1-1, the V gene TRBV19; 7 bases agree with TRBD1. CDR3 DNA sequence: TGTGCCAGTAGTACCCGACAGGGTGCTTCGTACACTGAAGCTTTCTTT. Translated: CASSTRQGASYTEAFF.